This T cell receptor beta chain came from a study of regulatory T cells in long-lasting Graves disease (dated by TCRdb to about 2021). About the study as a whole: Persistent Graves' disease was defined as persistently positive TSH receptor autoantibodies together with antithyroid drug treatment for over 5 years. In the clinical cohort, patients with persistent Graves' disease had used antithyroid drugs for an average of around 9.9 years. Patients with persistent Graves' disease were compared with patients with newly diagnosed Graves' disease using TCR sequencing and RNA sequencing of peripheral blood. A total of some 35 samples underwent TCR sequencing, from roughly 13 patients with persistent Graves' disease and 20 or so patients with newly diagnosed Graves' disease. The study took place in China and was registered as a clinical trial.

On this clonotype: The specificity of this receptor is unknown. Base qualities were left out, and no much larger clone turns up one base away.

Reading the label with the study, this specimen's time point is: persistent/refractory GD, antithyroid drugs over 5 years with positive TRAb. RNA was extracted from PBMCs in TRIzol for both TCR sequencing and RNA sequencing. The diagnosis of Graves' disease followed American Thyroid Association guidelines. The patients came from an endocrinology department in Xi'an, China. Each patient gave 7.5 to 10 milliliters of peripheral blood, collected in an EDTA anticoagulant tube. Ficoll Paque Plus density gradient separation was used to isolate PBMCs, and no additional T cell sorting was done. An Agilent 2100 Bioanalyzer and agarose gel were used to check RNA quality, while a NanoDrop 2000 measured RNA concentration. Broader findings and caveats from the paper: A larger number of public clonotypes was shared among persistent patients (around 3,000) than among newly diagnosed patients (roughly 970). As a limitation, the authors acknowledged that the small sample size may reduce accuracy. Persistent Graves' disease patients showed lower TCR Shannon entropy and fewer highly expanded clones than newly diagnosed patients, suggesting clonal expansion. The study examined only peripheral blood because the primary lesion, thyroid tissue, could not be accessed. Sequencing and analysis were restricted to the TCR beta chain.

Library generation was performed with multiplex PCR. TCRdb records Illumina HiSeq 4000 as the sequencer. To build TCR beta libraries, CDR3 regions were amplified by Arm-PCR using iRepertoire HTBI primers. PCR products were gel purified before sequencing. The original methods were these. Across samples, about 63 TRBV and roughly 15 TRBJ segments were identified and used for gene usage analysis of CDR3 amino acid clonotypes. Filtered high-quality paired reads were merged into contigs using COPE and FqMerger. BLAST was used to align contigs to IMGT TRBV, TRBD and TRBJ reference genes, and CDR3 was defined according to IMGT. Highly expanded clones were defined as clonotypes with a frequency above 0.1%. Shannon entropy served as the measure of repertoire diversity, while the Gini coefficient captured V-J evenness. Clonotypes shared by more than one individual were considered public. TCRdb redid the processing of the public reads, applying fastp at Q25 and MiXCR, and retained in-frame beta chains. Every entry covers one CDR3 protein and lists the most common genes and DNA from its rows. The V and J calls and clone size are TCRdb's, not the authors'. The sample table shows fewer than 600,000 distinct CDR3 sequences, and around a fifth are seen once. Approximately 14% of the sample rests with the top ten.

Specimen: peripheral blood mononuclear cells (PBMCs), collected when the disease was refractory, from a patient treated with antithyroid drugs. This receptor was identified in a female donor with Graves disease.

The nucleotide sequence is given as TGTGCCAGCAGCTTAAGCCGGGACTTCTATGGCTACACCTTC. It translates to CASSLSRDFYGYTF. This chain is built from TRBV7-9 and TRBJ1-2; TRBD1 is perhaps the D gene, given 5 matching bases. Sequences SEHNR (CDR1) and FQNEAQ (CDR2) are obtained from the germline V gene (reference sequence). V loses 2 bases, J loses 4 bases, and the germline ends lie 11 bases apart. The CDR3 sequence holds 14 residues, the cysteine and phenylalanine included. Just CDR3 DNA is preserved here, 42 bases in frame from base 1.